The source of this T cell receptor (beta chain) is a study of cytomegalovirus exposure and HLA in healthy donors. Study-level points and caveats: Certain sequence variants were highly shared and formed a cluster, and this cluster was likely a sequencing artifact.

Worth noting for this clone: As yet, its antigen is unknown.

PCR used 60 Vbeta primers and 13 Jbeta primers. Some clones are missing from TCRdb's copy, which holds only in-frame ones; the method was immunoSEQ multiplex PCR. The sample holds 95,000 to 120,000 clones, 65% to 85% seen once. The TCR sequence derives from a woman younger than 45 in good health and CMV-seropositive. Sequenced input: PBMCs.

The CDR3 protein is CASSLWDINYGYTF. The CDR3 DNA reads as TGTGCCAGCAGCTTGTGGGACATCAACTATGGCTACACCTTC. The chain employs TRBV7-9 and TRBJ1-2; possibly TRBD1 for D (6 bases). The CDR3 is 14 residues long. With 3 bases removed from V and 2 bases from J, the gap between germline ends came to 10 bases. Germline values: CDR1 SEHNR, CDR2 FQNEAQ (reference sequence).